These 18 T cell receptor beta chains were all obtained from the same sample, sequenced in a study of shared clonotypes between healthy human individuals. CD45RO-negative CD8 cells positively selected for CCR7 made up the naive population, which excluded terminally differentiated effector memory CD45RA+ cells. Produced via immunoSEQ multiplex PCR; TCRdb's table is partial and in-frame only. There are about 680,000 clones in the sample; about 91% occur only once, and roughly 22% lies in the top ten. Input material: naive CD8+ T cells sorted from blood. Receptors were obtained from a man aged 30-40 years in good health.

The sample holds one count of this clone. The rearrangement joins TRBV6-5 to TRBJ2-3; weak D call: TRBD1 (6 bases). This CDR3 spans 15 amino acids. The V gene's germline CDR1 is MNHEY and CDR2 SVGAGI. Trimming removed 11 bases at V and 1 base at J, with 19 bases between. The CDR3 nucleotides read TGTGCCGGAGTACTCAGGGGAAGGGGCACAGATACGCAGTATTTT. Translated: CAGVLRGRGTDTQYF.

V and J are TRBV11-2 and TRBJ1-3; 8 nucleotides line up with TRBD1. This CDR3 has 16 residues. V was clipped by 3 bases and J by 1 base; unmatched bases: 5. Germline V gene lookup returns CDR1 SGHAT and CDR2 FQNNGV. This CDR3 is CASSFSYRGSGNTIYF. The CDR3 DNA reads TGTGCCAGCAGCTTTTCGTACAGGGGGTCTGGAAACACCATATATTTT.

V and J are TRBV6-6 and TRBJ1-5, with a weak D call TRBD1 (5 bases). V lost 5 bases, J lost 5 bases, and 10 bases lay in between. The germline V gene has CDR1 MNHNY and CDR2 SVGAGI (reference sequence). This CDR3 region has 13 residues. CDR3 in amino acids: CASSTLQDQPQHF. The CDR3 DNA reads TGTGCCAGCAGTACCCTACAGGATCAGCCCCAGCATTTT.

The chain has TRBV25-1 and TRBJ1-2; TRBD1 might be the D (6 bases). CDR3 length: 15 residues. Germline-derived CDR1 and CDR2 are MGHDK and SYGVNS. The V and J ends lost 6 bases and 11 bases respectively, with 25 bases between them. This chain's CDR3 is CASRGLGGESRVYTF. The CDR3 DNA reads as TGTGCCAGCAGAGGGCTGGGGGGCGAATCTCGCGTTTACACCTTC.

The chain couples TRBV5-1 to TRBJ2-2; D is perhaps TRBD2 (5 bases). Germline loops: CDR1 SGHRS, CDR2 YFSETQ. This CDR3 is 15 amino acids long. V was pared by 3 bases and J by 4 bases, with 13 bases between. The CDR3 bases are TGCGCCAGCAGCTATGCGGGCAGTCCCACCGGGGAGCTGTTTTTT. Translation gives CASSYAGSPTGELFF.

The chain links TRBV18 to TRBJ1-2; D unclear. The CDR3 spans 15 residues. The V end lost 2 bases, the J end lost 4 bases, and 14 bases lay between the germline ends. CDR1 KGHSH and CDR2 LQKENI come from the germline V gene. CDR3 nucleotides: TGTGCCAGCTCACCAGGACCCGATGCAGGCTATGGCTACACCTTC. Amino acid sequence: CASSPGPDAGYGYTF.

The chain combines TRBV7-9 with TRBJ2-7, with TRBD1 matching 8 bases. The CDR3 loop spans 15 amino acids. Germline loops: CDR1 SEHNR, CDR2 FQNEAQ (reference sequence). With 5 bases clipped from V and 6 bases from J, the junction kept 12 bases outside the gene matches. This CDR3 reads CASSSRDRRPGEQYF. The CDR3 nucleotides are TGTGCCAGCAGCAGCCGGGACAGGAGGCCAGGCGAGCAGTACTTC.

The chain uses TRBV28 and TRBJ1-5; D not certain. This CDR3 has 13 amino acids. CDR1 MDHEN and CDR2 SYDVKM come from the germline V gene. Trimming removed 3 bases from V and 4 bases from J, with 7 bases in between. The CDR3, as DNA: TGTGCCAGCAGTTTTACCGCAAATCAGCCCCAGCATTTT. Translating it yields CASSFTANQPQHF. Full variable domain (remainder filled in from reference TRBV28 and TRBJ1-5): DVKVTQSSRYLVKRTGEKVFLECVQDMDHENMFWYRQDPGLGLRLIYFSYDVKMKEKGDIPEGYSVSREKKERFSLILESASTNQTSMYLCASSFTANQPQHFGDGTRLSIL.

The chain combines TRBV28 with TRBJ2-1, with 8 bases fitting TRBD1. Germline CDR1 and CDR2: MDHEN and SYDVKM. The CDR3 extends over 11 amino acids. The J segment lost 9 bases and the V segment lost 10 bases, leaving 5 bases of the junction unmatched. This chain's CDR3 is CAIKQGVEQFF. The CDR3, as DNA: TGTGCCATCAAACAGGGGGTTGAGCAGTTCTTC.

This chain connects TRBV19 to TRBJ2-7, with 10 bases identical to TRBD2. The germline V gene has CDR1 LNHDA and CDR2 SQIVND (reference sequence). J was trimmed by 4 bases and V by 5 bases; bases with no gene match: 8. The CDR3 contains 15 residues. In nucleotides, the CDR3 is TGTGCCAGTAGTGAAGGGCTAGCGGGAGCATACGAGCAGTACTTC. It encodes CASSEGLAGAYEQYF.

J is TRBJ1-2 and V is TRBV13; D remains ambiguous. Trimming removed 0 bases from V and 8 bases from J, with 7 bases in between. Per the germline V gene, CDR1 is PRHDT and CDR2 is FYEKMQ (reference sequence). This CDR3 is built from 12 residues. The CDR3 DNA reads TGTGCCAGCAGCTTAGGAGAGGTGGGCTACACCTTC. It is translated as CASSLGEVGYTF.

This rearrangement joins TRBV29-1 to TRBJ2-7, with 7 bases that match TRBD2. The germline gives CDR1 SQVTM, CDR2 ANQGSEA. The CDR3 contains 12 residues. Unmatched junction bases numbered 6, after V lost 7 bases and J lost 3 bases. CDR3 protein: CSAWTSSYEQYF. The CDR3 nucleotides read TGCAGCGCCTGGACTAGTAGCTACGAGCAGTACTTC.

This chain uses TRBV4-3 with TRBJ1-1; 11 nucleotides align to TRBD1. V was pared by 0 bases and J by 4 bases, with 7 bases of the junction left unmatched. The CDR3 has 17 residues. CDR1 and CDR2 from the germline V gene are LGHNA and YSLEER. In DNA form, the CDR3 reads TGCGCCAGCAGCCAAGATCAGAGGACAGGGGGCTTCACTGAAGCTTTCTTT. It encodes CASSQDQRTGGFTEAFF.

The rearrangement uses TRBV19 and TRBJ2-2; D is unresolved. The CDR3 runs 14 residues. CDR1 is LNHDA, CDR2 SQIVND, per germline (reference sequence). V gave up 4 bases and J gave up 7 bases, with 13 bases separating them. The CDR3 sequence is CASSTLGFGGELFF. DNA for the CDR3: TGTGCCAGTAGTACTTTAGGATTCGGCGGGGAGCTGTTTTTT.

In this sample, this clone turned up once. The rearrangement uses TRBV7-2 and TRBJ2-3, with 10 nucleotides matching TRBD2. The CDR3 sequence is 18 residues long. Germline CDR1 and CDR2: SGHTA and FQGNSA. After removal of 5 bases from V and 0 bases from J, the junction contained 11 bases not matched to a gene. In DNA, the CDR3 is TGTGCCAGCAGCCTAGGACTAGCGGTACGACCTAGCACAGATACGCAGTATTTT. It encodes CASSLGLAVRPSTDTQYF. Supplemented by reference TRBV7-2 and TRBJ2-3, the full variable domain reads GAGVSQSPSNKVTEKGKDVELRCDPISGHTALYWYRQSLGQGLEFLIYFQGNSAPDKSGLPSDRFSAERTGGSVSTLTIQRTQQEDSAVYLCASSLGLAVRPSTDTQYFGPGTRLTVL.

This chain connects TRBV4-3 to TRBJ1-1, with D tentatively TRBD1 (6 bases). The CDR3 has 14 amino acids. From germline, CDR1 is LGHNA and CDR2 YSLEER. Trimming left V 3 bases short and J 3 bases short, with 11 bases between. The CDR3 bases are TGCGCCAGCAGCCAGAGGGGGTGGTACACTGAAGCTTTCTTT. Encoded protein: CASSQRGWYTEAFF.

The chain joins TRBV5-5 to TRBJ2-6; D gene uncertain. Germline V lookup: CDR1 SGHKS, CDR2 YYEKEE (reference sequence). This CDR3 is 14 amino acids long. V lost 6 bases to trimming and J lost 6 bases, with 13 bases between them. CDR3 in amino acids: CASNALTQANVLTF. As DNA, the CDR3 is TGTGCCAGCAACGCCCTTACTCAGGCCAACGTCCTGACTTTC.

This rearrangement joins TRBV29-1 to TRBJ2-3; 16 bases match TRBD2. The CDR3 is made up of 15 amino acids. With V trimmed by 8 bases and J by 5 bases, 7 bases remained unmatched. The germline V gene has CDR1 SQVTM and CDR2 ANQGSEA. DNA for the CDR3: TGCAGCCCTTTGGGACTAGCGGGAGGGGGAGATACGCAGTATTTT. As protein: CSPLGLAGGGDTQYF.